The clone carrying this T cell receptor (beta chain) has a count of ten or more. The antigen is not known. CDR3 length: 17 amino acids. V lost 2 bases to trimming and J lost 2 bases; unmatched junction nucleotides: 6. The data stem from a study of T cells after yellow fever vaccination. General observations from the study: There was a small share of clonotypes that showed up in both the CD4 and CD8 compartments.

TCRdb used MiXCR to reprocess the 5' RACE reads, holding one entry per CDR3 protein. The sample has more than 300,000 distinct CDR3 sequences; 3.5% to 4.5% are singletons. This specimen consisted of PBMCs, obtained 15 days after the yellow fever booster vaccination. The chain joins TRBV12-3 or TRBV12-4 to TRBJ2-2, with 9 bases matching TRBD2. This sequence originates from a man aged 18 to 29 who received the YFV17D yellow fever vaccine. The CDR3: CASSLRSGGQNTGELFF. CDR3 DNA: TGTGCCAGCAGTTTACGGAGCGGGGGGCAAAACACCGGGGAGCTGTTTTTT.